A single sample gave rise to the 20 T cell receptor beta chains below, sequenced in a study of PD-1 blockade in classical Hodgkin lymphoma. Noted time point: cycle 4 day 1 (C4D1), after less than 7 weeks of nivolumab. Every patient experienced relapse after autologous stem cell transplantation, and brentuximab vedotin exposure varied. Purification of CD4+ T cells from thawed PBMCs was performed via magnetic negative selection. The assay was immunoSEQ multiplex PCR, and TCRdb's table has in-frame clones only and misses some. This sample carries about 30,000 clones, approximately 80% of them seen once, and the ten largest clones take about 0.62%. The material was CD4+ T cells from blood, obtained before the fourth cycle of nivolumab. The source is a human donor with classical Hodgkin lymphoma.

The gene calls are TRBV2 and TRBJ2-1; TRBD1 agrees at 7 bases. This CDR3 has 15 residues. J gave up 6 bases and V 4 bases, and 9 bases lay outside the gene matches. Germline CDR1 and CDR2: SNHLY and FYNNEI. This CDR3 reads CASSGPGQWGNEQFF. CDR3 in DNA: TGTGCCAGCAGTGGACCGGGACAGTGGGGCAATGAGCAGTTCTTC. Using reference TRBV2 and TRBJ2-1 for the parts outside the CDR3, the full variable domain is EPEVTQTPSHQVTQMGQEVILRCVPISNHLYFYWYRQILGQKVEFLVSFYNNEISEKSEIFDDQFSVERPDGSNFTLKIRSTKLEDSAMYFCASSGPGQWGNEQFFGPGTRLTVL.

The rearrangement joins TRBV6-1 to TRBJ1-5; 7 bases match TRBD1. Germline lookup yields CDR1 MNHNS and CDR2 SASEGT. The CDR3 is made up of 15 amino acids. J lost 7 bases, V lost 2 bases, and 8 bases had no gene match. CDR3 region: CASSELDRRLQPQHF. The CDR3 DNA reads TGTGCCAGCAGTGAATTGGACAGGAGGCTGCAGCCCCAGCATTTT.

The chain is built from TRBV6-1 and TRBJ1-5; possibly TRBD1 for D (5 bases). This CDR3 comprises 17 residues. Germline V gene lookup returns CDR1 MNHNS and CDR2 SASEGT. Trimming removed 1 base at V and 6 bases at J, with 19 bases between. CDR3 sequence: CASSEVYRRPRGQPQHF. The CDR3, as DNA: TGTGCCAGCAGTGAAGTGTACAGGCGACCGCGGGGTCAGCCCCAGCATTTT.

The chain links TRBV7-9 to TRBJ2-7; 8 bases align to TRBD2. Trimming took 6 bases from V and 3 from J; bases not matched to a gene: 7. This CDR3 spans 14 amino acids. Germline CDR1 is SEHNR and CDR2 is FQNEAQ (reference sequence). The CDR3, as DNA: TGTGCCAGCAGGGAAAGCGGGGGAAGCTACGAGCAGTACTTC. Encoded protein: CASRESGGSYEQYF. The variable domain in full, with the rest retrieved from reference TRBV7-9 and TRBJ2-7, is DTGVSQNPRHKITKRGQNVTFRCDPISEHNRLYWYRQTLGQGPEFLTYFQNEAQLEKSRLLSDRFSAERPKGSFSTLEIQRTEQGDSAMYLCASRESGGSYEQYFGPGTRLTVT.

This rearrangement joins TRBV5-1 to TRBJ2-3; D is uncertain. V was pared by 4 bases and J by 6 bases, with 6 bases between. The CDR3 is made up of 11 amino acids. Germline values: CDR1 SGHRS, CDR2 YFSETQ. This CDR3 reads CASSRSDTQYF. For the CDR3, the DNA is TGCGCCAGCAGCCGAAGTGATACGCAGTATTTT. Complete variable domain (other parts from reference TRBV5-1 and TRBJ2-3): KAGVTQTPRYLIKTRGQQVTLSCSPISGHRSVSWYQQTPGQGLQFLFEYFSETQRNKGNFPGRFSGRQFSNSRSEMNVSTLELGDSALYLCASSRSDTQYFGPGTRLTVL.

V and J are TRBV5-8 and TRBJ1-4; weak D call: TRBD1 (6 bases). The CDR3 is 14 residues long. CDR1 is SGHTS and CDR2 is YDEGEE in the germline V gene. V lost 2 bases and J 8 bases, leaving 13 bases between the germline ends. DNA for the CDR3: TGTGCCAGCAGCTTAGGGCAGGGGAGAGAAAAACTGTTTTTT. The encoded protein is CASSLGQGREKLFF.

This rearrangement joins TRBV5-1 to TRBJ1-1; D possibly corresponds to TRBD1 (5 bases). The V end was cut by 1 base, the J end by 1 base, with 8 bases between. There are 14 residues in the CDR3. Germline CDR1 is SGHRS and CDR2 is YFSETQ. CDR3 sequence reads: CASSLFGGNTEAFF. CDR3 in DNA: TGCGCCAGCAGCTTGTTTGGGGGGAACACTGAAGCTTTCTTT.

V and J are TRBV1 and TRBJ2-3; the table's D gene call, TRBD1, was not cross checked with the DNA. TRBV1 constitutes a pseudogene. The CDR3 is 17 amino acids. The CDR3 DNA is TGCACCAGCAGCCAACGGTGGACAGGGGGACACACAGATACGCAGTATTTT. This sequence encodes CTSSQRWTGGHTDTQYF.

The V call is TRBV16, the J call TRBJ2-1, with a weak D call TRBD2 (5 bases). Trimming took off 4 bases at V and 7 bases at J, with 11 bases between the two ends. This CDR3 spans 13 amino acids. Per the germline V gene, CDR1 is KGHSY and CDR2 is FQNENV. CDR3 nucleotides: TGTGCCAGCAGCCCCTATACTAGAAATGAGCAGTTCTTC. Its protein is CASSPYTRNEQFF.

J is TRBJ2-7 and V is TRBV7-8; D may correspond to TRBD1 or TRBD2 (6 bases each). Germline CDR1 and CDR2: SGHVS and FQNEAQ. This CDR3 comprises 14 residues. V lost 5 bases, J lost 6 bases, and 17 bases lay in between. CDR3 in amino acids: CASSKEGGRREQYF. The CDR3 DNA reads as TGTGCCAGCAGCAAAGAAGGGGGGAGGCGCGAGCAGTACTTC. The full variable domain, in which reference TRBV7-8 and TRBJ2-7 provide the parts outside the CDR3, is GAGVSQSPRYKVAKRGQDVALRCDPISGHVSLFWYQQALGQGPEFLTYFQNEAQLDKSGLPSDRFFAERPEGSVSTLKIQRTQQEDSAVYLCASSKEGGRREQYFGPGTRLTVT.

The V and J genes are TRBV5-1 and TRBJ2-3, with 11 bases lining up with TRBD2. The CDR3 extends over 15 amino acids. Losses at the gene ends were 4 bases for V and 6 bases for J; bases not matched to a gene: 7. Looked up from germline, CDR1 is SGHRS and CDR2 is YFSETQ. The CDR3, as DNA: TGCGCCAGCAGCCCTAGCGGGGGGAGTCAGGATACGCAGTATTTT. It is translated as CASSPSGGSQDTQYF.

With respect to this clone: At the DNA level, this CDR3 is encoded by other sequences in the same sample as well. The V call is TRBV30, the J call TRBJ1-1; no clear D. This CDR3 region has 12 residues. Trimming removed 1 base at V and 2 bases at J, with 5 bases between. Per the germline V gene, CDR1 is GTSNPN and CDR2 is SVGIG (reference sequence). In DNA form, the CDR3 reads TGTGCCTGGAGTGGCACAAACACTGAAGCTTTCTTT. This translates into CAWSGTNTEAFF.

The rearrangement uses TRBV9 and TRBJ1-1; D may be TRBD1 (6 bases). The CDR3 runs 14 residues. V lost 4 bases and J 2 bases, leaving 12 bases between the germline ends. Germline loops: CDR1 SGDLS, CDR2 YYNGEE. In DNA form, the CDR3 reads TGTGCCAGCAGCTGGGGACAAAGCAACACTGAAGCTTTCTTT. Translation: CASSWGQSNTEAFF.

J is TRBJ1-4 and V is TRBV19; D remains ambiguous. This CDR3 is 13 amino acids long. V lost 7 bases and J 6 bases, leaving 12 bases between the germline ends. From germline, CDR1 is LNHDA and CDR2 SQIVND (reference sequence). CDR3 coding DNA: TGTGCCAGTAATATGGGGAGGGATGAAAAACTGTTTTTT. This gives the protein CASNMGRDEKLFF.

V is TRBV7-9 and J is TRBJ1-1; perhaps TRBD1 as D (5 bases). Trimming cost V 2 bases and J 4 bases, with 14 bases left between them. The CDR3 has 15 amino acids. CDR1 and CDR2 (germline): SEHNR, FQNEAQ (reference sequence). The CDR3 DNA reads as TGTGCCAGCAGCTTACTAGGGACGGTCGGCACTGAAGCTTTCTTT. Protein sequence: CASSLLGTVGTEAFF.

The chain is built from TRBV9 and TRBJ1-1, with D perhaps matching TRBD1 (5 bases). V lost 5 bases, J lost 6 bases, and 14 bases lay in between. CDR1 is SGDLS and CDR2 is YYNGEE in the germline V gene. This CDR3 comprises 13 residues. CDR3: CASSRQNYPEAFF. The CDR3 DNA follows: TGTGCCAGCAGTAGACAGAACTACCCTGAAGCTTTCTTT.

This clone was counted between two and nine times. The chain uses TRBV5-1 and TRBJ1-5; unclear D gene. The CDR3 has 15 residues. Germline V gene sequence: CDR1 SGHRS, CDR2 YFSETQ. Trimming took 2 bases from V and 0 from J, leaving 9 bases between them. The CDR3 nucleotides are TGCGCCAGCAGCTTATCGGGGAATAGCAATCAGCCCCAGCATTTT. As protein: CASSLSGNSNQPQHF.

This clone was seen a handful of times. J is TRBJ1-2 and V is TRBV19; TRBD1 agrees at 7 bases. This CDR3 contains 14 residues. With V trimmed by 7 bases and J by 4 bases, 9 bases remained unmatched. The germline V gene has CDR1 LNHDA and CDR2 SQIVND (reference sequence). The CDR3 DNA is TGTGCCAGTACCAGAGACAGGGTCTTCTATGGCTACACCTTC. Amino acid sequence: CASTRDRVFYGYTF.

This clone was detected once. V is TRBV5-4 and J is TRBJ1-5; TRBD1 matches 10 bases. This CDR3 has 16 residues. V lost 1 base, J lost 6 bases, and 7 bases stayed unmatched. The germline V gene encodes CDR1 SGHNT and CDR2 YYREEE (reference sequence). For the CDR3, the DNA is TGTGCCAGCAGCTTGCAACCGGGACAGGGGAGTCAGCCCCAGCATTTT. Protein: CASSLQPGQGSQPQHF.

The chain carries TRBV5-1 and TRBJ2-1; 9 bases are shared with TRBD2. CDR3 size: 16 residues. V was pared by 4 bases and J by 4 bases, with 9 bases of the junction left unmatched. The germline CDR1 and CDR2 sequences are SGHRS and YFSETQ. CDR3 residues: CASSRGASGVYNEQFF. CDR3 nucleotides: TGCGCCAGCAGCCGCGGCGCTAGCGGGGTATACAATGAGCAGTTCTTC.